The subject of this entry is one T cell receptor (beta chain). V gave up 5 bases and J gave up 8 bases, with 12 bases separating them. Germline V gene data show CDR1 as LNHNV and CDR2 as YYDKDF (reference sequence). The CDR3 extends over 13 amino acids. These data are taken from a study of blood T cell repertoires in COVID-19. Repertoires were generated with immunoSEQ multiplex PCR, while TCRdb's copy carries only in-frame clones and drops some. The sample records over 100,000 clones, 82% being singletons. Source material: peripheral blood. This sequence was found in a woman in her 70s with acute or convalescent COVID-19. V and J are TRBV15 and TRBJ1-4, with D uncertain. The CDR3, as DNA: TGTGCCACCAGCTTTAGACGCGGGGAAAAACTGTTTTTT. Residues: CATSFRRGEKLFF.